A single sample gave rise to the 23 T cell receptor beta chains below, sequenced in a study of blood T cell repertoires in COVID-19. Only in-frame clones appear in the TCRdb table, and some are missing; sequencing was by immunoSEQ multiplex PCR. This sample has over 200,000 clones, with around 80% found just once. Sample: peripheral blood. Receptors were obtained from a woman between 40 and 50 years old with acute or convalescent COVID-19.

V and J are TRBV5-6 and TRBJ1-5; 7 nucleotides match TRBD1. With V trimmed by 0 bases and J by 6 bases, 3 bases remained unmatched. CDR1 SGHDT and CDR2 YYEEEE come from the germline V gene. CDR3 length: 14 amino acids. CDR3 bases: TGTGCCAGCAGCTTGGGTACAGGGGTTCAGCCCCAGCATTTT. It is translated as CASSLGTGVQPQHF. The entire variable domain, with the rest obtained from reference TRBV5-6 and TRBJ1-5, is as follows: DAGVTQSPTHLIKTRGQQVTLRCSPKSGHDTVSWYQQALGQGPQFIFQYYEEEERQRGNFPDRFSGHQFPNYSSELNVNALLLGDSALYLCASSLGTGVQPQHFGDGTRLSIL.

CDR3 protein: CASSLSGGRYEQYF. The DNA for the CDR3 is TGTGCCAGCAGCTTGTCAGGGGGCAGGTACGAGCAGTACTTC. The chain employs TRBV11-2 and TRBJ2-7; 8 bases map to TRBD1. This CDR3 contains 14 residues. Germline CDR1 SGHAT, CDR2 FQNNGV. The V segment lost 3 bases and the J segment 4 bases; nucleotides outside the gene matches: 5.

The chain has TRBV5-1 and TRBJ1-3, with 7 bases fitting TRBD1. The junction had 16 bases not matched to a gene; V was cut back by 3 bases and J by 4 bases. This CDR3 contains 18 residues. The V gene's germline CDR1 is SGHRS and CDR2 YFSETQ. CDR3 loop: CASSSEGTRGYSGNTIYF. The CDR3 DNA sequence: TGCGCCAGCAGCTCCGAAGGAACCAGGGGGTATTCCGGAAACACCATATATTTT.

This sequence joins TRBV9 and TRBJ2-1; D is possibly TRBD1 (9 bases). The CDR3 spans 15 residues. The germline V and J ends were trimmed by 3 bases and 8 bases, with 18 bases remaining between them. Per the germline V gene, CDR1 is SGDLS and CDR2 is YYNGEE. CDR3 region: CASSAGGTGSYEQFF. The CDR3 DNA is TGTGCCAGCAGCGCGGGGGGGACAGGGTCCTATGAGCAGTTCTTC. The entire variable domain, with the rest obtained from reference TRBV9 and TRBJ2-1, is as follows: DSGVTQTPKHLITATGQRVTLRCSPRSGDLSVYWYQQSLDQGLQFLIQYYNGEERAKGNILERFSAQQFPDLHSELNLSSLELGDSALYFCASSAGGTGSYEQFFGPGTRLTVL.

The chain has TRBV27 and TRBJ2-3; D unresolved. From germline, CDR1 is MNHEY and CDR2 SMNVEV (reference sequence). The CDR3 runs 14 residues. Trimming left V 2 bases short and J 6 bases short, with 12 bases between. CDR3 protein: CASSLPRQRDTQYF. The DNA for the CDR3 is TGTGCCAGCAGTTTACCACGCCAGAGGGATACGCAGTATTTT.

The genes are TRBV6-5 and TRBJ2-7; perhaps TRBD1 as D (5 bases). The germline V gene encodes CDR1 MNHEY and CDR2 SVGAGI. V shed 3 bases and J shed 5 bases, with 14 bases lying between them. The CDR3 runs 14 residues. Written as DNA, the CDR3 is TGTGCCAGCAGTTATTGGGGCAGGGATAACGAGCAGTACTTC. Its translation: CASSYWGRDNEQYF.

The chain recombines TRBV4-1 with TRBJ2-7, with 11 bases matching TRBD2. The CDR3 is made up of 17 amino acids. Germline CDR1 and CDR2: MGHRA and YSYEKL. V lost 0 bases, J lost 0 bases, and 4 bases stayed unmatched. CDR3 protein: CASSQEHLAGGSYEQYF. The CDR3, as DNA: TGCGCCAGCAGCCAAGAACACCTAGCGGGGGGCTCCTACGAGCAGTACTTC.

Here the CDR3 DNA reads TGTGCCAGCAGCCTCACAGGGTTTAACGAGCAGTACTTC. It translates to CASSLTGFNEQYF. This rearrangement joins TRBV14 to TRBJ2-7; the D gene is possibly TRBD1 (6 bases). The CDR3 has 13 residues. Germline values: CDR1 SGHDN, CDR2 FVKESK. Trimming removed 4 bases from V and 5 bases from J, with 12 bases in between.

The chain is built from TRBV7-2 and TRBJ2-7; 9 nucleotides agree with TRBD2. The CDR3 has 16 residues. Germline CDR1 and CDR2: SGHTA and FQGNSA. The ends lost 0 bases at V and 4 bases at J; junction bases unmatched: 7. CDR3 in amino acids: CASSLAIGGRDYEQYF. CDR3 nucleotide sequence: TGTGCCAGCAGCTTAGCCATAGGCGGGAGGGATTACGAGCAGTACTTC.

The chain combines TRBV7-2 with TRBJ2-7; D is ambiguous. The V gene's germline CDR1 is SGHTA and CDR2 FQGNSA. This CDR3 contains 14 residues. The V end was cut by 2 bases, the J end by 6 bases, with 14 bases between. CDR3 nucleotides: TGTGCCAGCAGCTTACTGATCATAGCCTCCGAGCAGTACTTC. It translates to CASSLLIIASEQYF.

This chain uses TRBV6-5 with TRBJ1-2; TRBD1 aligns across 7 bases. This CDR3 has 14 amino acids. Trimming removed 0 bases from V and 10 bases from J; junction bases left unmatched: 8. Germline CDR1 and CDR2: MNHEY and SVGAGI. The CDR3 sequence is CASSYSSWTGHYTF. The CDR3 DNA sequence: TGTGCCAGCAGTTACTCGAGCTGGACAGGACACTACACCTTC.

The rearrangement joins TRBV7-2 to TRBJ1-2, with a weak D call TRBD1 (5 bases). Germline CDR1 reads SGHTA; CDR2 reads FQGNSA. V was shortened by 5 bases and J by 2 bases, with 9 bases between the two germline ends. CDR3 size: 13 residues. In DNA, the CDR3 is TGTGCCAGCAGCCTCGGGGGAAACTATGGCTACACCTTC. Encoded protein: CASSLGGNYGYTF.

V and J are TRBV4-3 and TRBJ2-3; 10 bases fit TRBD2. The V gene end was trimmed by 0 bases and the J gene end by 6 bases; junction bases not matched to a gene: 18. Germline V gives CDR1 LGHNA, CDR2 YSLEER. The CDR3 is made up of 20 amino acids. The CDR3, as DNA: TGCGCCAGCAGCCAAGACCCTACTGGGAGCGGGAGGGCCACGGCGGATACGCAGTATTTT. It translates to CASSQDPTGSGRATADTQYF.

This chain uses TRBV10-2 with TRBJ1-1, with 9 bases lining up with TRBD1. The ends lost 4 bases at V and 4 bases at J; junction bases unmatched: 4. CDR1 and CDR2 from the germline V gene are WSHSY and SAAADI. The CDR3 is 14 amino acids. In nucleotides, the CDR3 is TGCGCCAGCAGTGTACAGGGGGCGGTCACTGAAGCTTTCTTT. Translation gives CASSVQGAVTEAFF.

This clone was detected many times. The chain has TRBV19 and TRBJ1-4; D not certain. In germline, CDR1 is LNHDA, CDR2 SQIVND (reference sequence). This CDR3 spans 16 amino acids. Between the trimmed V and J ends, which lost 5 bases and 0 bases, there was a span of 13 bases. CDR3 sequence: CASSPRLMATNEKLFF. CDR3 DNA: TGTGCCAGTAGTCCCCGCCTAATGGCAACTAATGAAAAACTGTTTTTT.

J is TRBJ1-2 and V is TRBV5-1; possible D gene TRBD1, 5 bases. Trimming removed 4 bases from V and 4 bases from J, with 14 bases in between. Per the germline V gene, CDR1 is SGHRS and CDR2 is YFSETQ. This CDR3 is built from 14 residues. This chain's CDR3 is CASSQPGYLYGYTF. CDR3 coding DNA: TGCGCCAGCAGCCAGCCAGGGTATCTCTATGGCTACACCTTC.

The chain joins TRBV6-4 to TRBJ2-1; TRBD2 matches 9 bases. The CDR3 loop spans 16 amino acids. Germline V lookup: CDR1 MRHNA, CDR2 SNTAGT. After removal of 0 bases from V and 9 bases from J, the junction contained 9 bases not matched to a gene. The DNA of the CDR3 is TGTGCCAGCAGTGACTCTAGCGGGGGCCATACTGGTGAGCAGTTCTTC. Translating it yields CASSDSSGGHTGEQFF.

The chain combines TRBV7-9 with TRBJ2-1, with 9 bases matching TRBD2. The trim removed 6 bases at V and 5 bases at J, leaving 5 bases unmatched. Germline V CDR1 and CDR2: SEHNR, FQNEAQ (reference sequence). The CDR3 runs 14 residues. The CDR3 DNA is TGTGCCAGCAGACCCCGACTAGCGGACAATGAGCAGTTCTTC. Translation: CASRPRLADNEQFF.

The rearrangement joins TRBV27 to TRBJ2-3; the match to TRBD1 covers 8 bases. The CDR3 has 17 amino acids. Germline CDR1 reads MNHEY; CDR2 reads SMNVEV (reference sequence). V dropped 0 bases and J dropped 5; count of bases not matched to a gene: 10. CDR3 nucleotide sequence: TGTGCCAGCAGTTTATCGTGGACAGGGAAAAAAAGAGATACGCAGTATTTT. Protein: CASSLSWTGKKRDTQYF.

The gene calls are TRBV7-2 and TRBJ2-5; a possible D gene is TRBD2 (5 bases). Germline CDR1 SGHTA, CDR2 FQGNSA. The CDR3 spans 13 residues. Trimming cost V 4 bases and J 0 bases, with 6 bases left between them. CDR3 DNA sequence: TGTGCCAGCAGCTCGGGGTACCAAGAGACCCAGTACTTC. Its protein product is CASSSGYQETQYF.

The chain carries TRBV5-1 and TRBJ2-7, with 11 bases matching TRBD2. Trimming cost V 3 bases and J 6 bases; bases outside gene matches: 11. Germline CDR1 and CDR2: SGHRS and YFSETQ. The CDR3 sequence is 16 residues long. The CDR3 loop reads CASSSVLTSGNFEQYF. The CDR3 region has the DNA TGCGCCAGCAGCTCGGTCTTGACTAGCGGGAATTTCGAGCAGTACTTC.

This sequence joins TRBV4-2 and TRBJ2-2; D ambiguous. V was shortened by 3 bases and J by 6 bases, with 5 bases between the two germline ends. There are 12 residues in the CDR3. Per the germline V gene, CDR1 is LGHNA and CDR2 is YNFKEQ. CDR3 sequence: CASSHVAGELFF. CDR3 sequence (DNA): TGTGCCAGCAGCCACGTAGCCGGGGAGCTGTTTTTT.

This chain joins TRBV7-8 and TRBJ1-2, with TRBD1 matching over 8 bases. This CDR3 spans 16 amino acids. The J segment lost 4 bases and the V segment lost 4 bases, leaving 11 bases of the junction unmatched. Germline V gene sequence: CDR1 SGHVS, CDR2 FQNEAQ. CDR3 sequence (DNA): TGTGCCAGCAGCTCCCGGACAGGGCGAAAGGCCTATGGCTACACCTTC. Translated, it gives CASSSRTGRKAYGYTF.